The entry below gives a single T cell receptor beta chain sequence along with its context. Its cognate antigen is unknown. This sample was included in a study of PD-L1 blockade in urothelial cancer. Study-wide background: Most patients, about 85% of the 29, were males with bladder-origin cancer. Investigators checked blood 3 weeks (second dose) and 6 weeks after treatment start. Median T cell yield from blood was over 130,000. Study results and caveats: Patients with durable benefit had greater blood expansion of tumor-associated TCR clones 3 weeks into treatment.

This sample's time point: pretreatment peripheral blood. This CDR3 comprises 12 residues. J lost 2 bases, V lost 6 bases, and 1 base had no gene match. The germline V gene has CDR1 SQVTM and CDR2 ANQGSEA. Only in-frame clones appear in the TCRdb table, and some are missing; sequencing was by immunoSEQ multiplex PCR. The sample lists around 86,000 clones, around four fifths occurring once. Sequenced material: PBMCs, taken around atezolizumab (anti-PD-L1) treatment. The clonotype originates from a man aged 35-49 years with urothelial cancer. This rearrangement joins TRBV29-1 to TRBJ2-7; 10 bases line up with TRBD1. CDR3 loop: CSVGTGAYEQYF. The CDR3 nucleotides are TGCAGCGTGGGGACAGGGGCCTACGAGCAGTACTTC.